The clone carrying this TCR beta chain has a handful of counts. During construction of the library, unique molecular identifiers were attached to individual cDNA molecules for quantitative, reproducible TCR counting. One entry per CDR3 protein results from TCRdb running MiXCR on the RACE reads. Found here are 85,000 to 90,000 distinct CDR3 sequences, 8% to 10% of them singletons; the top ten hold 3.6%. These data are taken from a study of human T cells and chemical hapten exposure. The wider study: Minor pooled library volume differences mainly drove per-sample TCR yield variation.

Germline V gene sequence: CDR1 DFQATT, CDR2 SNEGSKA (reference sequence). Trimming pared 5 bases from V and 0 bases from J, leaving 14 bases between. The CDR3 is 15 residues long. Stated time point: pre-sensitization, week 0. Documented treatment: therapeutic diphenylcyclopropenone sensitization with weekly scalp DPC. Source: whole blood, taken in connection with sensitization to the hapten diphenylcyclopropenone (DPC). The chain has TRBV20-1 and TRBJ2-1, with D possibly matching TRBD2 (5 bases). The receptor was derived from a middle-aged woman with alopecia areata. Some clones in this sample may be carry-over from other donors' samples. The CDR3: CSARTARVSYNEQFF. DNA of the CDR3: TGCAGTGCTCGTACGGCGCGGGTCTCCTACAATGAGCAGTTCTTC.